This T cell receptor beta chain is drawn from a study of neurological immune-mediated disorders. Trimming cost V 8 bases and J 7 bases, with 12 bases left between them. The CDR3 is 13 amino acids. Germline CDR1 and CDR2: MDHEN and SYDVKM. In its sample, this clonotype was seen many times. MiXCR, applied by TCRdb to the 5' RACE reads, yields one record per CDR3 protein. The sample includes 30,000 or so distinct CDR3 sequences, 13% seen only once; the top ten take around 5.3%. Time point of the sample: technical triplicate 2. The sorted libraries involved the use of 750,000 to 1,000,000 CD4+ or CD8+ T cells.

The TCR originated in a female donor with HTLV-1-associated myelopathy (HAM/TSP). Sequenced: CD4+ T cells from blood. The rearrangement joins TRBV28 to TRBJ1-6; D gene uncertain. The CDR3 DNA reads as TGTGCCAGCGCGGAGGGTATCAATTCACCCCTCCACTTT. Translating it yields CASAEGINSPLHF.